The 20 T cell receptor beta chains reported below all come from one sample, sequenced in a study of cytomegalovirus exposure and HLA in healthy donors. Use of 60 Vbeta and 13 Jbeta primers characterized the PCR. Profiling relied on immunoSEQ multiplex PCR, and the TCRdb table lists in-frame clones only, not all of them. This sample carries tens of thousands of clones, over 60% of them seen once, and the ten largest clones take about 23%. The sequencing input was PBMCs. These TCRs come from a man between 45 and 60 years old in good health and CMV-seropositive.

This clone was seen only a few times. The chain has TRBV29-1 and TRBJ2-1; TRBD2 agrees at 8 bases. From germline, CDR1 is SQVTM and CDR2 ANQGSEA. The CDR3 is 14 residues long. Germline trimming cut 7 bases from V and 2 bases from J; bases unmatched to any gene: 7. The CDR3 coding sequence is TGCAGCGCAGACGGGACTAGTACCTACAATGAGCAGTTCTTC. This sequence encodes CSADGTSTYNEQFF.

V and J are TRBV4-3 and TRBJ1-4, with D maybe TRBD1 (5 bases). This CDR3 has 16 residues. V lost 0 bases to trimming and J lost 3 bases, with 11 bases between them. Per the germline V gene, CDR1 is LGHNA and CDR2 is YSLEER. CDR3 amino acids: CASSQEAGWANEKLFF. CDR3 sequence (DNA): TGCGCCAGCAGCCAAGAAGCAGGGTGGGCTAATGAAAAACTGTTTTTT.

The V gene is TRBV9, the J gene TRBJ1-1; D not resolved. V was shortened by 3 bases and J by 7 bases, with 16 bases between the two germline ends. Germline V gives CDR1 SGDLS, CDR2 YYNGEE. There are 14 residues in the CDR3. The CDR3 loop is CASSANSFVREAFF. The CDR3, as DNA: TGTGCCAGCAGCGCAAATAGCTTCGTTCGTGAAGCTTTCTTT.

This clone has a handful of counts. The chain is built from TRBV4-2 and TRBJ2-7; a weak D match, TRBD2 (7 bases). Germline V CDR1 and CDR2: LGHNA, YNFKEQ. The V end was cut by 1 base, the J end by 3 bases, with 13 bases between. The CDR3 contains 15 residues. As DNA, the CDR3 is TGTGCCAGCAGCCAAGGGGGGCGGGAGAGCTACGAGCAGTACTTC. Amino acid sequence: CASSQGGRESYEQYF.

The V call is TRBV10-3, the J call TRBJ1-1; the D is unclear. The V and J ends lost 0 bases and 1 base respectively, with 3 bases between them. This CDR3 is built from 13 residues. Per the germline V gene, CDR1 is ENHRY and CDR2 is SYGVKD. The CDR3 bases are TGTGCCATCAGTGAGTCGAGGAACACTGAAGCTTTCTTT. It yields the protein CAISESRNTEAFF.

The genes are TRBV30 and TRBJ1-2; the D is unclear. Trimming left V 0 bases short and J 5 bases short, with 4 bases between. The germline V gene encodes CDR1 GTSNPN and CDR2 SVGIG (reference sequence). The CDR3 contains 11 residues. CDR3 DNA: TGTGCCTGGAGTGTATCTTATGGCTACACCTTC. It translates to CAWSVSYGYTF.

The J gene is TRBJ1-2, the V gene TRBV2; tentatively, D is TRBD1 (6 bases). V lost 7 bases, J lost 4 bases, and 22 bases lay in between. The CDR3 sequence is 16 residues long. The germline CDR1 and CDR2 sequences are SNHLY and FYNNEI. The CDR3 sequence: CASNPVPARGPYGYTF. The DNA of the CDR3 is TGTGCCAGCAATCCCGTCCCCGCCAGGGGCCCCTATGGCTACACCTTC.

This sequence joins TRBV4-1 and TRBJ1-1; 10 bases line up with TRBD1. With 4 bases clipped from V and 2 bases from J, the junction kept 10 bases outside the gene matches. CDR3 size: 17 residues. Germline assignment: CDR1 MGHRA and CDR2 YSYEKL. CDR3 nucleotide sequence: TGCGCCAGCAGCCTAAACACAGGGACAGGGGTTAACACTGAAGCTTTCTTT. Protein product: CASSLNTGTGVNTEAFF.

The rearrangement uses TRBV29-1 and TRBJ2-2; D not certain. V dropped 4 bases and J dropped 7 bases, with 13 bases sitting between them. The V gene's germline CDR1 is SQVTM and CDR2 ANQGSEA. The CDR3 is made up of 13 amino acids. The CDR3 DNA reads as TGCAGCGTTGCCTCGGGTTTCATCGGGGAGCTGTTTTTT. Its translation: CSVASGFIGELFF.

Only one count was recorded for this clone. The V gene is TRBV28, the J gene TRBJ1-1; perhaps TRBD1 as D (5 bases). Germline values: CDR1 MDHEN, CDR2 SYDVKM. This CDR3 has 16 amino acids. V gave up 3 bases and J gave up 0 bases, with 14 bases separating them. This CDR3 is CASSLVQGLMNTEAFF. In DNA, the CDR3 is TGTGCCAGCAGTTTGGTCCAGGGCCTTATGAACACTGAAGCTTTCTTT.

The chain has TRBV5-4 and TRBJ1-2; 8 bases match TRBD1. The CDR3 sequence is 17 residues long. The trim removed 5 bases at V and 2 bases at J, leaving 14 bases unmatched. From germline, CDR1 is SGHNT and CDR2 YYREEE (reference sequence). In DNA, the CDR3 is TGTGCCAGCAGTCTGCTGACAGGGACAGGAGGAAACTATGGCTACACCTTC. The encoded protein is CASSLLTGTGGNYGYTF.

CDR3 amino acids: CAWSTVNPPLHF. The CDR3 nucleotides are TGTGCCTGGAGTACGGTGAACCCACCCCTCCACTTT. The chain uses TRBV30 and TRBJ1-6; D is unclear. V was shortened by 2 bases and J by 11 bases, with 10 bases between the two germline ends. Germline CDR1 is GTSNPN and CDR2 is SVGIG (reference sequence). The CDR3 is made up of 12 amino acids.

The chain uses TRBV9 and TRBJ2-5, with a tentative D call TRBD1 (5 bases). The V end lost 4 bases, the J end lost 5 bases, and 9 bases lay between the germline ends. Germline values: CDR1 SGDLS, CDR2 YYNGEE. The CDR3 loop spans 12 amino acids. Here the CDR3 reads CASSLDMETQYF. CDR3 DNA: TGTGCCAGCAGCTTGGACATGGAGACCCAGTACTTC.

The J gene is TRBJ1-2, the V gene TRBV19; a weak D match, TRBD1 (5 bases). Germline V lookup: CDR1 LNHDA, CDR2 SQIVND (reference sequence). The CDR3 covers 13 residues. V lost 5 bases to trimming and J lost 5 bases, with 12 bases between them. The CDR3 bases are TGTGCCAGTAGTCCGCGGGACCGGTATGGCTACACCTTC. The encoded protein is CASSPRDRYGYTF.

This chain uses TRBV4-3 with TRBJ1-4; D possibly corresponds to TRBD1 (5 bases). Per germline, CDR1 LGHNA and CDR2 YSLEER. CDR3 length: 15 residues. V was shortened by 0 bases and J by 8 bases, with 13 bases between the two germline ends. The CDR3 DNA reads TGCGCCAGCAGCCAAGATGGGAGGGGAGCGGAAAAACTGTTTTTT. As protein: CASSQDGRGAEKLFF.

The V and J genes are TRBV5-1 and TRBJ2-1; 7 bases map to TRBD1. The CDR3 consists of 16 residues. Losses at the gene ends were 0 bases for V and 0 bases for J; bases not matched to a gene: 3. Germline assignment: CDR1 SGHRS and CDR2 YFSETQ. CDR3 DNA: TGCGCCAGCAGCTTGGAAGGGGGCGCCTCCTACAATGAGCAGTTCTTC. Its protein product is CASSLEGGASYNEQFF.

This clone was found a few times. V gene TRBV5-6 combines with J gene TRBJ2-1; 8 bases map to TRBD1. The CDR3 length is 15 residues. V lost 1 base, J lost 7 bases, and 7 bases stayed unmatched. CDR1 is SGHDT and CDR2 is YYEEEE in the germline V gene. CDR3 loop: CASSLSGGSGNEQFF. The CDR3, as DNA: TGTGCCAGCAGCTTGTCAGGGGGCAGTGGTAATGAGCAGTTCTTC. Complete variable domain (other parts from reference TRBV5-6 and TRBJ2-1): DAGVTQSPTHLIKTRGQQVTLRCSPKSGHDTVSWYQQALGQGPQFIFQYYEEEERQRGNFPDRFSGHQFPNYSSELNVNALLLGDSALYLCASSLSGGSGNEQFFGPGTRLTVL.

V usage is TRBV7-9 and J usage is TRBJ2-2; 8 nucleotides align to TRBD1. Germline V CDR1 and CDR2: SEHNR, FQNEAQ (reference sequence). V gave up 0 bases and J gave up 2 bases; unmatched junction bases: 5. The length of the CDR3 is 17 residues. DNA of the CDR3: TGTGCCAGCAGCTTAGCTAGGACAGGGCATAACACCGGGGAGCTGTTTTTT. This translates into CASSLARTGHNTGELFF.

The genes are TRBV30 and TRBJ2-1; the match to TRBD1 covers 9 bases. V was clipped by 5 bases and J by 6 bases; unmatched bases: 11. The CDR3 is 15 residues long. Germline values: CDR1 GTSNPN, CDR2 SVGIG (reference sequence). CDR3 loop: CAWLRAPDRGNEQFF. Here the CDR3 DNA reads TGTGCCTGGCTCCGGGCTCCGGACAGGGGCAATGAGCAGTTCTTC. The full variable domain, its missing parts supplied by reference TRBV30 and TRBJ2-1, is SQTIHQWPATLVQPVGSPLSLECTVEGTSNPNLYWYRQAAGRGLQLLFYSVGIGQISSEVPQNLSASRPQDRQFILSSKKLLLSDSGFYLCAWLRAPDRGNEQFFGPGTRLTVL.

The CDR3 DNA follows: TGTGCCAGCAGCCCCATAGGGGAAGGCAGTAGGGGTGAGCAGTTCTTC. Residues: CASSPIGEGSRGEQFF. This chain connects TRBV14 to TRBJ2-1, with a weak D call TRBD1 (5 bases). Deletions cut 4 bases from V and 9 bases from J, with 22 bases between. Germline loops: CDR1 SGHDN, CDR2 FVKESK. The CDR3 totals 16 residues.